The following is a T cell receptor beta chain sequence with its context. No antigen is known for it. Using a J-beta primer mix together with a sample-barcoded 5' primer, a second PCR was run for roughly 7 to 12 cycles. TCRdb re-called the 5' RACE reads with MiXCR, one entry per CDR3 protein. The repertoire holds over 1,500,000 distinct CDR3 sequences, with about 49% as singletons. This entry comes from a study of blood T cells in healthy people across ages. Study results and caveats: CMV infection status of these donors was not known. Any conclusive comparison of naive versus antigen-experienced cells was prevented by using unsorted PBMCs.

Losses at the gene ends were 2 bases for V and 0 bases for J; bases not matched to a gene: 17. Germline assignment: CDR1 DFQATT and CDR2 SNEGSKA (reference sequence). This CDR3 spans 20 amino acids. Sequencing was done on a sample of blood. The chain is built from TRBV20-1 and TRBJ2-1, with 9 positions matching TRBD2. This receptor was identified in a woman aged 40 to 50 in good health. The chain's CDR3 is CSARSPGLAGILSSYNEQFF. The CDR3 DNA follows: TGCAGTGCTAGATCCCCAGGGCTAGCGGGGATCCTAAGCTCCTACAATGAGCAGTTCTTC.